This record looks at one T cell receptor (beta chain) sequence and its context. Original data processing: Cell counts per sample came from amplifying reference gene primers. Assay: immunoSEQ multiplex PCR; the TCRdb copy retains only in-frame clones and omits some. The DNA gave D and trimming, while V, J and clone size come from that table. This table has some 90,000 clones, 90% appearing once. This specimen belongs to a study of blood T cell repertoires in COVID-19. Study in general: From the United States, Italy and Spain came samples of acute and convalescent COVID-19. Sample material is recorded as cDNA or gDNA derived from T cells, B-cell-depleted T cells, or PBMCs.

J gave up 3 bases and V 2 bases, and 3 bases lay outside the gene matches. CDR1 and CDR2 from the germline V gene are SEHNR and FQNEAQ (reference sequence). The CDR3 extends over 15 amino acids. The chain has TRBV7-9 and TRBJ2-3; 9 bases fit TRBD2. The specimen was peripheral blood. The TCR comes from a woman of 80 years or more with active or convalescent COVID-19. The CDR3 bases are TGTGCCAGCAGCTTAAGGCGGGAGGGGACAGATACGCAGTATTTT. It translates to CASSLRREGTDTQYF.